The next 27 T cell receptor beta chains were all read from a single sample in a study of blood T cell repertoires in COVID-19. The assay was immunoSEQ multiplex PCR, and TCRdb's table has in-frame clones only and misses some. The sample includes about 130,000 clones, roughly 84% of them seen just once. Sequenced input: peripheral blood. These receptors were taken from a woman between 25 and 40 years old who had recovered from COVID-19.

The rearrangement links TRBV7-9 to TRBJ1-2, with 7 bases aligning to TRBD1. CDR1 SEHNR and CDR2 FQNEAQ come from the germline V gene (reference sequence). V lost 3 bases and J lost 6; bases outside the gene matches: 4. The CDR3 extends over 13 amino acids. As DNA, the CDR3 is TGTGCCAGCAGCTTTGGACAGGAGGATGGCTACACCTTC. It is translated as CASSFGQEDGYTF.

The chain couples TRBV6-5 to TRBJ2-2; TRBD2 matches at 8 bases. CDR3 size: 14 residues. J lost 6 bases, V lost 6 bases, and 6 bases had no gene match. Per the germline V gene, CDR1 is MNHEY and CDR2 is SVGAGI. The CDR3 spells CASRGERESGELFF. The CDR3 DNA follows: TGTGCCAGCAGGGGGGAGCGGGAGTCCGGGGAGCTGTTTTTT.

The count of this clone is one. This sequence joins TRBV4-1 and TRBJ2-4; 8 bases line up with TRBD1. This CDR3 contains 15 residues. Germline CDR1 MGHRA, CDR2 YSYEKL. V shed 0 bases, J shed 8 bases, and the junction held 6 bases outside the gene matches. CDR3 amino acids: CASSQEDRAVDIQYF. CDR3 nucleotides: TGCGCCAGCAGCCAAGAGGACAGGGCGGTGGACATTCAGTACTTC.

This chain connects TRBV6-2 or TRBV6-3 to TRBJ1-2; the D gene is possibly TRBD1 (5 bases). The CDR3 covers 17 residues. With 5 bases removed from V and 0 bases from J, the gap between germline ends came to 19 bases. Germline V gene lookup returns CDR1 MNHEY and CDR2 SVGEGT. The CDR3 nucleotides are TGTGCCAGCAGTCCCGAACCCCAGGGATGGGCTAACTATGGCTACACCTTC. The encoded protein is CASSPEPQGWANYGYTF.

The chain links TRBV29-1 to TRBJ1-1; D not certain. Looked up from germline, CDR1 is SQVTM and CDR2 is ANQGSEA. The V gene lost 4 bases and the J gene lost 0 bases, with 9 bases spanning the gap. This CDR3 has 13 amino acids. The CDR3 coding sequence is TGCAGCGTTGGAGGCCTGATGAACACTGAAGCTTTCTTT. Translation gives CSVGGLMNTEAFF.

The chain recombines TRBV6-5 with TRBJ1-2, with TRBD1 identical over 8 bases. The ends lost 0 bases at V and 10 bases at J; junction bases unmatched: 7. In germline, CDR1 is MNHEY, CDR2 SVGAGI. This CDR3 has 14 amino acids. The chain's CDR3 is CASSYSNYRGAYTF. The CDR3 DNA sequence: TGTGCCAGCAGTTACTCGAATTACAGGGGGGCCTACACCTTC.

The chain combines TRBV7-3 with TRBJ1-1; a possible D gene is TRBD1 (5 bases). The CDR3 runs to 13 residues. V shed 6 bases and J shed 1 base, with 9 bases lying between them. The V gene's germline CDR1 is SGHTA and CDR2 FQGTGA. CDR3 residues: CASSIQENTEAFF. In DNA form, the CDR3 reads TGTGCCAGCAGTATACAGGAGAACACTGAAGCTTTCTTT.

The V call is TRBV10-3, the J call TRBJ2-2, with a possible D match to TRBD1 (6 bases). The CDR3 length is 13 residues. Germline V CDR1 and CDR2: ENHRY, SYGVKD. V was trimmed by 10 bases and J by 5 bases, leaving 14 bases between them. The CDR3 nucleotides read TGTGCCACCGACCCCAGGGGTACCGGGGAGCTGTTTTTT. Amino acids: CATDPRGTGELFF.

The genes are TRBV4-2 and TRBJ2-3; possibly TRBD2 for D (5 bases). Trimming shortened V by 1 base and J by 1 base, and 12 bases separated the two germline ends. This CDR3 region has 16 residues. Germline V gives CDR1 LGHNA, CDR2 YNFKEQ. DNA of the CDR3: TGTGCCAGCAGCCAAGGGGGAGCTGAACGCACAGATACGCAGTATTTT. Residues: CASSQGGAERTDTQYF.

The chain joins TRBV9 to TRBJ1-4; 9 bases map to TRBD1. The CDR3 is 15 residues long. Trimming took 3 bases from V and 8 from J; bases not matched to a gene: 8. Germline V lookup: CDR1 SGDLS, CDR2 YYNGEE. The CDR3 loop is CASSEGTGQGEKLFF. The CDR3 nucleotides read TGTGCCAGCAGCGAGGGGACAGGGCAAGGCGAAAAACTGTTTTTT.

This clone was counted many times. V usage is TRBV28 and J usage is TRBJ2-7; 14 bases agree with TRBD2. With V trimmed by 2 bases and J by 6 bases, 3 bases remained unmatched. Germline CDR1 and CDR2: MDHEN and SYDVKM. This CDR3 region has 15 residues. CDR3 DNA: TGTGCCAGCAGTTTAGGGACTAGCGGGAGCGGCGAGCAGTACTTC. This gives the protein CASSLGTSGSGEQYF.

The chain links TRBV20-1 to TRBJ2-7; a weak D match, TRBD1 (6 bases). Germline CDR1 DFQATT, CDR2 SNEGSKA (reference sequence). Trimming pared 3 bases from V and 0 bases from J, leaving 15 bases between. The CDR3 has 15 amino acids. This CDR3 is CSASDHRVSSYEQYF. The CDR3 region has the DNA TGCAGTGCTAGTGACCACAGGGTGAGCTCCTACGAGCAGTACTTC.

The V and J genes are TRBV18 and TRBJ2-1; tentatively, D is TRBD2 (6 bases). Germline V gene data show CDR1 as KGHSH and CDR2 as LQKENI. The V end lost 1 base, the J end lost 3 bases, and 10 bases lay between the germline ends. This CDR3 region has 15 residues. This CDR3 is CASSPQRVSYNEQFF. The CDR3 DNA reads TGTGCCAGCTCACCACAGCGGGTCAGCTACAATGAGCAGTTCTTC.

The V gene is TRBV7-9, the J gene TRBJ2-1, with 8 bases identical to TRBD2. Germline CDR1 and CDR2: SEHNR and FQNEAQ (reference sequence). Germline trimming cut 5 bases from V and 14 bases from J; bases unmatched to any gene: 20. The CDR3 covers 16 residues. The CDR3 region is CASSHAEERELNKKFF. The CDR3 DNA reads TGTGCCAGCAGCCATGCTGAGGAGCGGGAGTTAAATAAGAAGTTCTTC.

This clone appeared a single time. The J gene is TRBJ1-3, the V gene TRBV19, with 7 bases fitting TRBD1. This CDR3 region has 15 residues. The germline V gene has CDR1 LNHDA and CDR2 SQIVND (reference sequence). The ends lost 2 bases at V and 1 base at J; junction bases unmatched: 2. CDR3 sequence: CASSISTGSGNTIYF. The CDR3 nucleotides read TGTGCCAGTAGTATATCGACAGGGTCTGGAAACACCATATATTTT. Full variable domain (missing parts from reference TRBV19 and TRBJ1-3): DGGITQSPKYLFRKEGQNVTLSCEQNLNHDAMYWYRQDPGQGLRLIYYSQIVNDFQKGDIAEGYSVSREKKESFPLTVTSAQKNPTAFYLCASSISTGSGNTIYFGEGSWLTVV.

The CDR3 loop reads CASSRGTADSPLHF. The CDR3 DNA reads as TGTGCCAGTAGCCGGGGGACAGCCGATTCACCCCTCCACTTT. The V and J genes are TRBV19 and TRBJ1-6; 7 bases are shared with TRBD1. The junction had 7 bases not matched to a gene; V was cut back by 6 bases and J by 8 bases. This CDR3 has 14 amino acids. Germline V gene data show CDR1 as LNHDA and CDR2 as SQIVND (reference sequence).

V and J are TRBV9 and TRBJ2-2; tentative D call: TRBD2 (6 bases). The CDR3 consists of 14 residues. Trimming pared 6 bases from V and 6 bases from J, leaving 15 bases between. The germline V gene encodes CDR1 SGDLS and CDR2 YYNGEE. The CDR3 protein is CASTGLARAGELFF. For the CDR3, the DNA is TGTGCCAGCACGGGGCTAGCGAGGGCCGGGGAGCTGTTTTTT.

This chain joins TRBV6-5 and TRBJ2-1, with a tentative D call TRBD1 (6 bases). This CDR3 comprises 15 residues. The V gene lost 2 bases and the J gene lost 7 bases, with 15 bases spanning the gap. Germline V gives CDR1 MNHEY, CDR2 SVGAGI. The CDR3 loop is CASSYNRARWNEQFF. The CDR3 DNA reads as TGTGCCAGCAGTTACAACAGGGCTCGTTGGAATGAGCAGTTCTTC.

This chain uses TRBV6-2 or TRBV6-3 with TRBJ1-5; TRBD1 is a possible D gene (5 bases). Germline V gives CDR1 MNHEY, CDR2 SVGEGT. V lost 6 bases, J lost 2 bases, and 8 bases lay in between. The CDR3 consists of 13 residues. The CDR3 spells CASSRRGNQPQHF. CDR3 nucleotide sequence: TGTGCCAGCAGCCGCAGGGGCAATCAGCCCCAGCATTTT.

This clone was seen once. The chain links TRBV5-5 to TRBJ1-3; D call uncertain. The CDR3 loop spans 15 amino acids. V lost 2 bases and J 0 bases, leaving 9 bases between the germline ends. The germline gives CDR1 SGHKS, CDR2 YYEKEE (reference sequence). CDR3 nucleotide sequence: TGTGCCAGCAGCTTAGAACCAGTCTCTGGAAACACCATATATTTT. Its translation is CASSLEPVSGNTIYF.

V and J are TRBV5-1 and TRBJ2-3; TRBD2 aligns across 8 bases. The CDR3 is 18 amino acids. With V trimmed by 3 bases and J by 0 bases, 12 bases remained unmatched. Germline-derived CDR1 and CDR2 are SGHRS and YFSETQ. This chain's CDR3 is CASSSAGGARFSTDTQYF. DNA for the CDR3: TGCGCCAGCAGCTCTGCCGGGGGGGCCCGTTTCAGCACAGATACGCAGTATTTT.

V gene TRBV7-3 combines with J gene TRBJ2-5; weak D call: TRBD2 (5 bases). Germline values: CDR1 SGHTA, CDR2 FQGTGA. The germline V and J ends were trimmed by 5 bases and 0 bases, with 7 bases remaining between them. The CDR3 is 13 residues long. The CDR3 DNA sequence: TGTGCCAGCAGCGCGGGCTACCAAGAGACCCAGTACTTC. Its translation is CASSAGYQETQYF.

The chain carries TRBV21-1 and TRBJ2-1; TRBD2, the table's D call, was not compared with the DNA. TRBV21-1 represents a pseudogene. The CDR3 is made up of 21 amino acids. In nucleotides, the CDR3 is TGTGCCAGCAGCAAAAACTTCTGGGGACTAGCGGGAGGTTGCACCTACAATGAGCAGTTCTTC. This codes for CASSKNFWGLAGGCTYNEQFF.

The CDR3 is CASSYSPGQGNEKLFF. CDR3 coding DNA: TGTGCCAGCAGTTACTCACCGGGACAGGGAAATGAAAAACTGTTTTTT. This chain joins TRBV6-5 and TRBJ1-4; 9 bases match TRBD1. The CDR3 has 16 residues. From germline, CDR1 is MNHEY and CDR2 SVGAGI. Trimming cost V 0 bases and J 5 bases; bases outside gene matches: 4.

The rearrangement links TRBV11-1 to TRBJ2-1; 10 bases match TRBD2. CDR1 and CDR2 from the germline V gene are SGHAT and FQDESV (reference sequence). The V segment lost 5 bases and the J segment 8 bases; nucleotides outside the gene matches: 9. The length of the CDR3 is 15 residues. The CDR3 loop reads CASSTRLAGDDEQFF. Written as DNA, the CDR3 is TGTGCCAGCAGCACGCGGCTAGCGGGAGATGATGAGCAGTTCTTC.

Written as DNA, the CDR3 is TGTGCCAGCAGCAACGACAGGGGGACCTACAATGAGCAGTTCTTC. This codes for CASSNDRGTYNEQFF. This chain connects TRBV6-5 to TRBJ2-1; 9 nucleotides line up with TRBD1. CDR3 length: 15 amino acids. V was clipped by 6 bases and J by 2 bases; unmatched bases: 5. In germline, CDR1 is MNHEY, CDR2 SVGAGI.

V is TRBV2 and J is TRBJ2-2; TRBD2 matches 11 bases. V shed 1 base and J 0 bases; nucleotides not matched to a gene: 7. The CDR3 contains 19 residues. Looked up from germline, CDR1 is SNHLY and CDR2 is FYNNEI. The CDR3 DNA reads TGTGCCAGCAGTGAAGGGCTAGCGGGAGGCAAACCGAACACCGGGGAGCTGTTTTTT. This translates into CASSEGLAGGKPNTGELFF.